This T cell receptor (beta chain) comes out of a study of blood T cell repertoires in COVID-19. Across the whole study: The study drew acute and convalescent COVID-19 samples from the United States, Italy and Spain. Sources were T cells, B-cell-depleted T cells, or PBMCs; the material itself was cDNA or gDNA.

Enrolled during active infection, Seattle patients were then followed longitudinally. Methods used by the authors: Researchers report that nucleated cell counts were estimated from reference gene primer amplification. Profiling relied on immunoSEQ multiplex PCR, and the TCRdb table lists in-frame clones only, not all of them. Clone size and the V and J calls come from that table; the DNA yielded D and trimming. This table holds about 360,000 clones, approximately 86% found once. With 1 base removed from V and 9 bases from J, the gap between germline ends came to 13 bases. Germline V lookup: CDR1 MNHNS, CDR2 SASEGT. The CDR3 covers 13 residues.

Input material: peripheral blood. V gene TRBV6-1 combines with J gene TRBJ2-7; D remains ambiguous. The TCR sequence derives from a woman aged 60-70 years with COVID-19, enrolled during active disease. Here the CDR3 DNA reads TGTGCCAGCAGTGAAGTGAAGAGTGGCGGGCAGTACTTC. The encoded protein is CASSEVKSGGQYF.